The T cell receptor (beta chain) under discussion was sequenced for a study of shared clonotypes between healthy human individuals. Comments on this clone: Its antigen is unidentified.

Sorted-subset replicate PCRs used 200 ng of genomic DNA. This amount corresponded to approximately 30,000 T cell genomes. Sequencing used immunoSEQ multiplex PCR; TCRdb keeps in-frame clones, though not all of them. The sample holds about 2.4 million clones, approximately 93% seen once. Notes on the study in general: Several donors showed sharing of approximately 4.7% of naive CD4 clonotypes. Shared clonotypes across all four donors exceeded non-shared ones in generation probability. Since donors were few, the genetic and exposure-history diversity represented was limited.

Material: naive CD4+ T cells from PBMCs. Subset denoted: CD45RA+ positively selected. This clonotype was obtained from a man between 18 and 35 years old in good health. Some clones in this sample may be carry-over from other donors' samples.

The CDR3 nucleotides read TGTGCCAGCCGGACTAGCGGGAGGAGCACAGATACGCAGTATTTT. It specifies CASRTSGRSTDTQYF. J is TRBJ2-3 and V is TRBV6-4; 14 bases agree with TRBD2. CDR3 length: 15 residues. Germline trimming cut 8 bases from V and 0 bases from J; bases unmatched to any gene: 1. CDR1 and CDR2 from the germline V gene are MRHNA and SNTAGT.